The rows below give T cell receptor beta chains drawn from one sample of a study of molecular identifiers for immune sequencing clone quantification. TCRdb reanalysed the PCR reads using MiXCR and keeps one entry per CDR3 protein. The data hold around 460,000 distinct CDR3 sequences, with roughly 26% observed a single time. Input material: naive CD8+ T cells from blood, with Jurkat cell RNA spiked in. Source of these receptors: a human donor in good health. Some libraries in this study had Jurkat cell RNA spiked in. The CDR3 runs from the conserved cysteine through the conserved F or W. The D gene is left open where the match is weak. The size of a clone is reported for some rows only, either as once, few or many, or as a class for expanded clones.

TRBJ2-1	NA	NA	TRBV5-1	TGCGCCACCAGTCAAAGCTCCTACGATGAGCAGTTCTTC	CATSQSSYDEQFF
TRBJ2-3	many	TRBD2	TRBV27	TGTGCCAGCAGTATAGGAGCGGGGGCCAGCACAGATACGCAGTATTTT	CASSIGAGASTDTQYF
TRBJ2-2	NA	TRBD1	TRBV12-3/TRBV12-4	TGTGCCAGCAAAACCCCCGGGACAGTCGGTCCCGGGGAGCTGTTTTTT	CASKTPGTVGPGELFF
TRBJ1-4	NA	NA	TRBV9	TGTGCCAGCAGCCCTTACAGGGAGCTTGCAACTAATGAAAAACTGCTTTTT	CASSPYRELATNEKLLF
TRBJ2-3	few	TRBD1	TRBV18	TGTGCCAGCTCAGAGGACAGGGCCTCATCTGACACAGATACGCAGTATTTT	CASSEDRASSDTDTQYF
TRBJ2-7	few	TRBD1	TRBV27	TGTGCCAGCGCCCTGGGCGGGACAGGTTACGAGCAGTACTTC	CASALGGTGYEQYF
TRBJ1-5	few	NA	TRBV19	TGTGCCAGTAATTTTATGGGTGGCACTCAGCCCCAGCATTTT	CASNFMGGTQPQHF
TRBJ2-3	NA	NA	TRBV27	TGTGCCAGCAGGGGGGGCAAGTTTAGCACAGATACGCAGTATTTT	CASRGGKFSTDTQYF
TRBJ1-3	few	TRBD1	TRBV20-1	TGCAGTGCTAGACAAACAGGGGCCGGAAACACCATATATTTT	CSARQTGAGNTIYF
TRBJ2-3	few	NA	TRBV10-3	TGTGCCATCAGTGCCACTCTTAGAGGGTTAGACGCAGATACGCAGTATTTT	CAISATLRGLDADTQYF
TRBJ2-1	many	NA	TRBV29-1	TGCAGCGTTGAAGTCTACAATGAGCAGTTCTTC	CSVEVYNEQFF
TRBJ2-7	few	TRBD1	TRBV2	TGTGCCAGCAGTAGGGACAGTCTAAGCTCCTACGAGCAGTACTTC	CASSRDSLSSYEQYF
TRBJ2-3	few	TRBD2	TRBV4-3	TGCGCCAGCAGCCAAGATTGGTCCACTAGCGGGAGTGGAGATACGCAGTATTTT	CASSQDWSTSGSGDTQYF
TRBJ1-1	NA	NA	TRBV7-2	TGTGCCAGCAACTTAAACAGAGGGATGAACACTGAAGCTTTCTTT	CASNLNRGMNTEAFF
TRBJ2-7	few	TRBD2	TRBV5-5	TGTGCCAGCAGCCCCCGGACTAGCGGAATGTCCTACGAGCAGTACTTC	CASSPRTSGMSYEQYF
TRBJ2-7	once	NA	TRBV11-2	TGTGCCAGCAGCTTCCCGGACAAATCCTACGAGCAGTACTTC	CASSFPDKSYEQYF
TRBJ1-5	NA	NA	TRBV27	TGTGCCAGCAGTACACAGAGAAATCAGCCCCAGCATTTT	CASSTQRNQPQHF
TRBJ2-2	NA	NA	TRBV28	TGTGCCAGCAGCGTCAACCCCAGGAGGGGTTTCGGGAAGCTGTTTTTT	CASSVNPRRGFGKLFF
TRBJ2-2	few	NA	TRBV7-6	TGTGCCAGCAGCTCAACGGGCAGGTTCACCGGGGAGCTGTTTTTT	CASSSTGRFTGELFF
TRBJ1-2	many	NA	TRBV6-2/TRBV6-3	TGTGCCAGCAGCCCGATTCTTACGGAAAACTATGGCTACACCTTC	CASSPILTENYGYTF
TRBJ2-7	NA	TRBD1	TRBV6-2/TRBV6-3	TGTGCCAGCAGGGGGACAGGAGGGTACTTC	CASRGTGGYF
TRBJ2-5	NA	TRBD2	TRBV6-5	TGTGCCAGCAGTTACCGCGTTCCGGGACTAGCGGAGCATACCCAGTACTTC	CASSYRVPGLAEHTQYF
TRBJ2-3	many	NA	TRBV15	TGTGCCACCAGCAGAGAGTATAGCACAGATACGCAGTATTTT	CATSREYSTDTQYF